The 10 T cell receptor beta chains below come from one sample, sequenced in a study of Tregs in tolerant kidney transplant recipients. Clones were read by immunoSEQ multiplex PCR, and TCRdb kept only the in-frame ones, dropping some. The table lists over 55,000 clones, approximately 82% of them singletons. The specimen sequenced was CD4+ T cells from blood. The origin of the receptors is a human donor in good health.

The genes are TRBV10-2 and TRBJ2-1; D remains unclear. The CDR3 has 13 residues. From germline, CDR1 is WSHSY and CDR2 SAAADI. V was clipped by 8 bases and J by 6 bases, with 14 bases between them. CDR3 sequence reads: CASGPMYPNEQFF. The CDR3, as DNA: TGCGCCAGCGGCCCCATGTACCCCAATGAGCAGTTCTTC.

This sequence joins TRBV29-1 and TRBJ2-3; D ambiguous. The germline gives CDR1 SQVTM, CDR2 ANQGSEA. V shed 5 bases and J shed 7 bases, with 13 bases lying between them. The CDR3 runs 12 residues. The CDR3 coding sequence is TGCAGCGTTTCGGACCTCGTGAATACGCAGTATTTT. Translated, it gives CSVSDLVNTQYF.

This clone occurred a few times. The chain combines TRBV12-5 with TRBJ1-2; weak D call: TRBD1 (5 bases). The V end lost 0 bases, the J end lost 0 bases, and 11 bases lay between the germline ends. Germline lookup yields CDR1 LGHNT and CDR2 FRNRAP. The CDR3 is made up of 16 amino acids. Here the CDR3 reads CASGLVNKGTNYGYTF. CDR3 sequence (DNA): TGTGCTAGTGGTTTGGTAAATAAGGGGACTAACTATGGCTACACCTTC.

The chain recombines TRBV2 with TRBJ1-5, with D perhaps TRBD1 (6 bases). The CDR3 totals 15 residues. Per the germline V gene, CDR1 is SNHLY and CDR2 is FYNNEI. V was pared by 6 bases and J by 0 bases, with 12 bases between. The CDR3 DNA sequence: TGTGCCAGCAGCACAGGGTCCGGTAGCAATCAGCCCCAGCATTTT. Its protein product is CASSTGSGSNQPQHF.

V is TRBV10-3 and J is TRBJ2-3; 7 bases match TRBD2. CDR3 length equals 14 residues. V shed 7 bases, J shed 7 bases, and the junction held 11 bases outside the gene matches. The germline V gene has CDR1 ENHRY and CDR2 SYGVKD. This CDR3 reads CAIKEGGPLNTQYF. CDR3 in DNA: TGTGCCATCAAGGAGGGAGGGCCCCTTAATACGCAGTATTTT.

Relative to its sample, this clone is medium-sized. The chain couples TRBV7-9 to TRBJ1-4; D not resolved. This CDR3 contains 15 residues. Germline CDR1 reads SEHNR; CDR2 reads FQNEAQ (reference sequence). The V end lost 1 base, the J end lost 0 bases, and 6 bases lay between the germline ends. The CDR3 sequence is CASSLESATNEKLFF. The CDR3 bases are TGTGCCAGCAGCTTAGAATCTGCAACTAATGAAAAACTGTTTTTT.

The chain carries TRBV5-1 and TRBJ1-5; a weak D match, TRBD1 (5 bases). The CDR3 contains 13 residues. V lost 8 bases and J 3 bases, leaving 12 bases between the germline ends. The germline V gene has CDR1 SGHRS and CDR2 YFSETQ. DNA of the CDR3: TGCGCCAGTCAACTGGGGGACAATCAGCCCCAGCATTTT. It yields the protein CASQLGDNQPQHF.

This clone was counted between two and nine times. V is TRBV2 and J is TRBJ1-3; D gene unclear. Trimming pared 0 bases from V and 7 bases from J, leaving 4 bases between. The germline V gene has CDR1 SNHLY and CDR2 FYNNEI. The CDR3 is made up of 12 amino acids. CDR3 protein: CASSEARNTIYF. The CDR3 nucleotides read TGTGCCAGCAGTGAAGCCCGGAACACCATATATTTT.

This clone has just a few counts. The genes are TRBV9 and TRBJ2-2; maybe TRBD1 (5 bases). The CDR3 sequence is 14 residues long. In germline, CDR1 is SGDLS, CDR2 YYNGEE. The V end was cut by 3 bases, the J end by 7 bases, with 13 bases between. This CDR3 reads CASSAVGARGELFF. The CDR3 DNA follows: TGTGCCAGCAGCGCAGTAGGGGCCCGCGGGGAGCTGTTTTTT.

The chain links TRBV11-3 to TRBJ2-1, with 15 bases fitting TRBD2. The germline V gene has CDR1 SGHNT and CDR2 YENEEA. The CDR3 has 18 residues. The J segment lost 0 bases and the V segment lost 5 bases, leaving 5 bases of the junction unmatched. CDR3 residues: CASSRGLAGGGSYNEQFF. The CDR3 bases are TGTGCCAGCAGCCGCGGACTAGCGGGGGGGGGCTCCTACAATGAGCAGTTCTTC.